This TCR beta chain was sequenced in a study of shared clonotypes between healthy human individuals. The study, taken as a whole, reports: Relative to their counterparts shared across all four donors, non-shared clonotypes exhibited diminished generation probabilities. Only blood was sampled, and tissue TCR repertoires likely differ from blood ones.

The CDR3 has 14 amino acids. Germline CDR1 SGHTA, CDR2 FQGNSA. Deletions cut 1 base from V and 2 bases from J, with 8 bases between. Concerning this clone: The target antigen is unknown.

The table came from immunoSEQ multiplex PCR; TCRdb's copy has only in-frame clones and leaves some out. This sample carries some 2,500,000 clones, 85% to 95% of them seen once, and the ten largest clones take 0.37%. The sample was naive CD4+ T cells from PBMCs. The subset is: CD45RA+ positively selected. The clonotype originates from a man younger than 30 in good health. Some clones in this sample may be carry-over from other donors' samples. The chain links TRBV7-2 to TRBJ2-5; D ambiguous. CDR3 DNA: TGTGCCAGCAGCTTAGAACAGAGACAAGAGACCCAGTACTTC. Protein: CASSLEQRQETQYF.